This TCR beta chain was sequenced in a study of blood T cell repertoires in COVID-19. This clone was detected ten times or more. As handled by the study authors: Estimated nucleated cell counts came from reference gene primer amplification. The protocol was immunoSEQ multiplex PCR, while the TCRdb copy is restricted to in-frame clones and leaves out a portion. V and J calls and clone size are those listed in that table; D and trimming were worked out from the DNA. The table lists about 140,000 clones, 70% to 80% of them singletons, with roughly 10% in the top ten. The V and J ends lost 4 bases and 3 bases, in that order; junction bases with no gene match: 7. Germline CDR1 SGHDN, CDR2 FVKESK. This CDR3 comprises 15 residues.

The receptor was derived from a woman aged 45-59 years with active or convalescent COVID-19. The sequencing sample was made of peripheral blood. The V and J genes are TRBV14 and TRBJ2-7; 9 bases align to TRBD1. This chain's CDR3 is CASSPIGTGYYEQYF. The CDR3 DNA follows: TGTGCCAGCAGCCCTATAGGGACAGGGTACTACGAGCAGTACTTC.